Listed here are 18 T cell receptor beta chains from one sample, sequenced in a study of shared clonotypes between healthy human individuals. This table comes from immunoSEQ multiplex PCR, and its TCRdb copy is limited to in-frame clones, with some not included. The data hold 2,100,000 or so clones, with nearly 97% observed a single time. The sample taken for sequencing was naive CD4+ T cells sorted from blood. Subset: CD45RA+ positively selected. The receptor source for this set is a man younger than 35 in good health.

The chain has TRBV27 and TRBJ2-3; D possibly corresponds to TRBD2 (5 bases). CDR3 length: 15 amino acids. V was trimmed by 6 bases and J by 1 base, leaving 14 bases between them. Germline CDR1 reads MNHEY; CDR2 reads SMNVEV (reference sequence). CDR3 protein: CASSTLAGRTDTQYF. For the CDR3, the DNA is TGTGCCAGCAGCACCCTGGCGGGCCGCACAGATACGCAGTATTTT.

The chain joins TRBV7-9 to TRBJ2-1; 7 bases fit TRBD2. Germline V CDR1 and CDR2: SEHNR, FQNEAQ (reference sequence). V dropped 2 bases and J dropped 9; count of bases not matched to a gene: 4. This CDR3 contains 13 residues. The CDR3 DNA reads TGTGCCAGCAGCTTACTCGGGACTATTGAGCAGTTCTTC. As protein: CASSLLGTIEQFF.

CDR3 nucleotide sequence: TGTGCCAGCAGCCTCGGCCCCGACAGGGCGAAAGAGACCCAGTACTTC. Translated: CASSLGPDRAKETQYF. This rearrangement joins TRBV7-2 to TRBJ2-5; TRBD1 matches 7 bases. Germline values: CDR1 SGHTA, CDR2 FQGNSA. V was clipped by 5 bases and J by 3 bases; unmatched bases: 12. CDR3 length: 16 residues.

The J gene is TRBJ1-2, the V gene TRBV28; TRBD1 matches 8 bases. This CDR3 is 14 amino acids long. CDR1 is MDHEN and CDR2 is SYDVKM in the germline V gene. V was clipped by 6 bases and J by 2 bases; unmatched bases: 5. The CDR3 spells CASSRYRGNYGYTF. In DNA form, the CDR3 reads TGTGCCAGCAGCCGGTACAGGGGGAACTATGGCTACACCTTC.

The chain joins TRBV7-2 to TRBJ2-5; 8 bases fit TRBD2. This CDR3 contains 17 residues. V lost 5 bases, J lost 4 bases, and 15 bases stayed unmatched. From germline, CDR1 is SGHTA and CDR2 FQGNSA. The CDR3, as DNA: TGTGCCAGCAGCCCCCGCAGGGGTCCGGGAGGGGTAGAGACCCAGTACTTC. Translation gives CASSPRRGPGGVETQYF.

The chain couples TRBV5-4 to TRBJ2-3, with D tentatively TRBD2 (6 bases). The V and J ends lost 4 bases and 2 bases respectively, with 17 bases between them. CDR3 length: 16 amino acids. The germline V gene has CDR1 SGHNT and CDR2 YYREEE (reference sequence). CDR3 DNA: TGTGCCAGCAGCCCCGAGGGGCGGGGATACACAGATACGCAGTATTTT. This sequence encodes CASSPEGRGYTDTQYF.

The rearrangement links TRBV9 to TRBJ2-5; D is possibly TRBD2 (5 bases). V dropped 2 bases and J dropped 2 bases, with 7 bases sitting between them. The CDR3 contains 13 residues. Germline CDR1 and CDR2: SGDLS and YYNGEE. This chain's CDR3 is CASSVRGQETQYF. In nucleotides, the CDR3 is TGTGCCAGCAGCGTCCGGGGTCAAGAGACCCAGTACTTC. The full variable domain, with the rest looked up from reference TRBV9 and TRBJ2-5, is DSGVTQTPKHLITATGQRVTLRCSPRSGDLSVYWYQQSLDQGLQFLIQYYNGEERAKGNILERFSAQQFPDLHSELNLSSLELGDSALYFCASSVRGQETQYFGPGTRLLVL.

The gene calls are TRBV19 and TRBJ2-3, with a tentative D call TRBD1 (5 bases). This CDR3 has 15 amino acids. V was cut by 1 base and J by 4 bases, with 12 bases left in between. The germline CDR1 and CDR2 sequences are LNHDA and SQIVND (reference sequence). The CDR3 reads CASSIAAGPADTQYF. In DNA, the CDR3 is TGTGCCAGTAGTATAGCGGCAGGGCCTGCAGATACGCAGTATTTT. Together with reference TRBV19 and TRBJ2-3, the CDR3 gives the full variable domain: DGGITQSPKYLFRKEGQNVTLSCEQNLNHDAMYWYRQDPGQGLRLIYYSQIVNDFQKGDIAEGYSVSREKKESFPLTVTSAQKNPTAFYLCASSIAAGPADTQYFGPGTRLTVL.

V usage is TRBV5-4 and J usage is TRBJ2-7; 12 bases align to TRBD1. Germline V gives CDR1 SGHNT, CDR2 YYREEE (reference sequence). V was clipped by 7 bases and J by 5 bases; unmatched bases: 16. CDR3 size: 17 residues. The CDR3 DNA reads as TGTGCCAGCGAATCTAACAGGGGGGGACAGGGGGCCCACGAGCAGTACTTC. Protein sequence: CASESNRGGQGAHEQYF.

The chain employs TRBV6-1 and TRBJ2-7; D gene unclear. The germline V gene has CDR1 MNHNS and CDR2 SASEGT. The CDR3 covers 12 residues. The V and J ends lost 4 bases and 6 bases respectively, with 10 bases between them. The CDR3: CASSVFGREQYF. The CDR3 nucleotides are TGTGCCAGCAGTGTCTTTGGCCGCGAGCAGTACTTC.

The J gene is TRBJ2-1, the V gene TRBV4-1, with 9 bases identical to TRBD2. The germline V gene encodes CDR1 MGHRA and CDR2 YSYEKL. Trimming at V came to 4 bases and at J to 3 bases, leaving 10 bases not matched to a gene. This CDR3 has 17 residues. Here the CDR3 reads CASSLDSTTSGYNEQFF. DNA for the CDR3: TGCGCCAGCAGCCTCGACTCTACGACTAGCGGCTACAATGAGCAGTTCTTC.

The chain uses TRBV7-2 and TRBJ2-1; 12 positions match TRBD2. CDR1 and CDR2 (germline): SGHTA, FQGNSA. The CDR3 length is 15 residues. Losses at the gene ends were 5 bases for V and 9 bases for J; bases not matched to a gene: 8. For the CDR3, the DNA is TGTGCCAGCAGCCTACTAGCGGGAGGATCGGGTGAGCAGTTCTTC. It specifies CASSLLAGGSGEQFF.

V usage is TRBV10-3 and J usage is TRBJ2-1; maybe TRBD2 (5 bases). The CDR3 contains 14 residues. The V end was cut by 3 bases, the J end by 5 bases, with 11 bases between. From germline, CDR1 is ENHRY and CDR2 SYGVKD. CDR3 loop: CAISDRGFDNEQFF. The CDR3, as DNA: TGTGCCATCAGTGATCGGGGTTTCGACAATGAGCAGTTCTTC.

The gene calls are TRBV7-9 and TRBJ1-1; TRBD1 aligns across 9 bases. Germline assignment: CDR1 SEHNR and CDR2 FQNEAQ (reference sequence). The length of the CDR3 is 14 residues. J gave up 8 bases and V 7 bases, and 11 bases lay outside the gene matches. The CDR3 region has the DNA TGTGCCAGCAATCCCCCGGGACAGGGTGGAGAAGCTTTCTTT. This sequence encodes CASNPPGQGGEAFF. The whole variable domain, remainder taken from reference TRBV7-9 and TRBJ1-1, is DTGVSQNPRHKITKRGQNVTFRCDPISEHNRLYWYRQTLGQGPEFLTYFQNEAQLEKSRLLSDRFSAERPKGSFSTLEIQRTEQGDSAMYLCASNPPGQGGEAFFGQGTRLTVV.

The chain links TRBV30 to TRBJ1-5; TRBD1 is a possible D gene (6 bases). This CDR3 contains 14 residues. Per the germline V gene, CDR1 is GTSNPN and CDR2 is SVGIG (reference sequence). The V gene lost 4 bases and the J gene lost 4 bases, with 14 bases spanning the gap. The CDR3 bases are TGTGCCTGGACAACCGGGACACTTAATCAGCCCCAGCATTTT. Translation gives CAWTTGTLNQPQHF.

V usage is TRBV2 and J usage is TRBJ1-2; 9 nucleotides match TRBD1. The germline CDR1 and CDR2 sequences are SNHLY and FYNNEI. V was clipped by 7 bases and J by 7 bases; unmatched bases: 13. This CDR3 comprises 15 residues. This chain's CDR3 is CASKGGLQGAAGYTF. The DNA of the CDR3 is TGTGCCAGCAAGGGAGGACTACAGGGGGCGGCTGGCTACACCTTC.

J is TRBJ2-2 and V is TRBV5-1; TRBD2 agrees at 7 bases. The CDR3 has 15 residues. Germline CDR1 reads SGHRS; CDR2 reads YFSETQ. Trimming at V came to 3 bases and at J to 6 bases, leaving 8 bases not matched to a gene. The CDR3 is CASSWTRFWSGELFF. CDR3 bases: TGCGCCAGCAGCTGGACTAGATTTTGGTCCGGGGAGCTGTTTTTT.

The chain carries TRBV10-2 and TRBJ1-1, with TRBD1 matching 9 bases. Germline loops: CDR1 WSHSY, CDR2 SAAADI. The CDR3 consists of 14 residues. Losses at the gene ends were 5 bases for V and 4 bases for J; bases not matched to a gene: 5. The CDR3 region has the DNA TGCGCCAGCAGTCCGGGACAGGGTGGCACTGAAGCTTTCTTT. Protein: CASSPGQGGTEAFF.